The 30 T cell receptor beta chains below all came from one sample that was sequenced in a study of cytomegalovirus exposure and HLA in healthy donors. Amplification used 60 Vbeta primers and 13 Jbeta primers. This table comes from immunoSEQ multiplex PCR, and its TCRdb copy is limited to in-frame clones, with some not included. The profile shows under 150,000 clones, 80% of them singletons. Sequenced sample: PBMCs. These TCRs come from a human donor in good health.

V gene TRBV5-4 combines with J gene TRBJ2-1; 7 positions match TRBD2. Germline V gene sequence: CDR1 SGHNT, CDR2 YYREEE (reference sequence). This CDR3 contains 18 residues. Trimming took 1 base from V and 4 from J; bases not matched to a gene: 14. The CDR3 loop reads CASSLTIGLGLVYNEQFF. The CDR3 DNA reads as TGTGCCAGCAGCTTGACCATAGGACTAGGGTTGGTATACAATGAGCAGTTCTTC.

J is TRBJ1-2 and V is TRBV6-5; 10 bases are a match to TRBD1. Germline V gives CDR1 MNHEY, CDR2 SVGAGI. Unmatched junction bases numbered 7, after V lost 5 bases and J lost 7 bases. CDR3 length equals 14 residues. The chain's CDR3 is CASSPRQGAGGYTF. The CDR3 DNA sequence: TGTGCCAGCAGTCCCCGACAGGGGGCGGGTGGCTACACCTTC.

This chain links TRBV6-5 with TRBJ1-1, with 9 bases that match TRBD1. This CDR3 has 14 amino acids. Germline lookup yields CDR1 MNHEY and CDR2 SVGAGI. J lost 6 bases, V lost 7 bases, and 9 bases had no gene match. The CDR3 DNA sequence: TGTGCCAGCACCGGGGGACAGGGCGTACCTGAAGCTTTCTTT. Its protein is CASTGGQGVPEAFF.

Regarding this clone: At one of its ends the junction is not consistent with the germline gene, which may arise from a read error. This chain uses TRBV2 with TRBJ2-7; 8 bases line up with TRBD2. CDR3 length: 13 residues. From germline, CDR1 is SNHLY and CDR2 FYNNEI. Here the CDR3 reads CASSPAGVYEQYF. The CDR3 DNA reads TGTGCGAGCAGTCCAGCGGGGGTCTACGAGCAGTACTTC.

The CDR3 loop reads CASSESRTGVTDTQYF. The CDR3 coding sequence is TGTGCCAGCAGTGAATCAAGGACAGGGGTCACAGATACGCAGTATTTT. The chain has TRBV6-1 and TRBJ2-3; 9 nucleotides match TRBD1. Germline V CDR1 and CDR2: MNHNS, SASEGT. The CDR3 is 16 residues long. Losses at the gene ends were 2 bases for V and 2 bases for J; bases not matched to a gene: 5.

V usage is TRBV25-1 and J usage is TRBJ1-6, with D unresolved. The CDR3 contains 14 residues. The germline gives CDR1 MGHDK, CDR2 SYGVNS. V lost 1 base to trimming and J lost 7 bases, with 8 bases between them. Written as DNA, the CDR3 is TGTGCCAGCAGTGAATTGGGAGAGAATTCACCCCTCCACTTT. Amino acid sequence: CASSELGENSPLHF.

The chain's CDR3 is CSVLSGASGSYEQYF. CDR3 bases: TGCAGCGTTCTGAGTGGGGCTAGCGGATCCTACGAGCAGTACTTC. V is TRBV29-1 and J is TRBJ2-7; 7 bases align to TRBD2. This CDR3 spans 15 amino acids. Germline V CDR1 and CDR2: SQVTM, ANQGSEA. V lost 5 bases, J lost 1 base, and 11 bases stayed unmatched.

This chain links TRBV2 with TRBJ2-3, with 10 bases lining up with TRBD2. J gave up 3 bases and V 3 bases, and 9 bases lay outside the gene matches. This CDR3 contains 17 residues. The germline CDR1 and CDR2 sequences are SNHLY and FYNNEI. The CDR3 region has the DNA TGTGCCAGCAGTGATCGATGGGCTAGCGGGGGTACAGATACGCAGTATTTT. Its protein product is CASSDRWASGGTDTQYF.

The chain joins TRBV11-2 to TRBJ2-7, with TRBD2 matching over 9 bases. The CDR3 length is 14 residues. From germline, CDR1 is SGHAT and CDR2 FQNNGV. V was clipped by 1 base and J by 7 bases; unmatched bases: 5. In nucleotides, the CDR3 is TGTGCCAGCAGCTTAGGAGCGGGGGGCGGAGAGCAGTACTTC. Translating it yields CASSLGAGGGEQYF.

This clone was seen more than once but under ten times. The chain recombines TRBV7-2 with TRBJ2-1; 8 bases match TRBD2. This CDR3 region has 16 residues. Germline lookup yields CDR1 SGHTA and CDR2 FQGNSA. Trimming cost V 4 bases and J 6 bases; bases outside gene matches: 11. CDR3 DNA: TGTGCCAGCAGCTACACGTCGGCTAGCGGGCCCAATGAGCAGTTCTTC. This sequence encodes CASSYTSASGPNEQFF.

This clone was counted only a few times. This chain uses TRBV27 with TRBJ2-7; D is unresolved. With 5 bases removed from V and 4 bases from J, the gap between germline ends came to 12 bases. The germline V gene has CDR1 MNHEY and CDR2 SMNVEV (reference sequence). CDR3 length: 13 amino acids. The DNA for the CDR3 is TGTGCCAGCAGTCCCTTCCCGTTGTACGAGCAGTACTTC. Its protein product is CASSPFPLYEQYF.

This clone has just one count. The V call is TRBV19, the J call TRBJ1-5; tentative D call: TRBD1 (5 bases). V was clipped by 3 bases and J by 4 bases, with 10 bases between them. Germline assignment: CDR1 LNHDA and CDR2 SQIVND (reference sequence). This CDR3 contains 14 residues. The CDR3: CASSIRGDNQPQHF. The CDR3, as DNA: TGTGCCAGTAGTATTCGGGGGGATAATCAGCCCCAGCATTTT.

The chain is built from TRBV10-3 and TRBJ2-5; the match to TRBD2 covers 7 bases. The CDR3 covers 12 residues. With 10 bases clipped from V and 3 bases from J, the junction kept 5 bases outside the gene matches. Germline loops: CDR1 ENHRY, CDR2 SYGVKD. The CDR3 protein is CATSSGEETQYF. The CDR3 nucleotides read TGTGCCACCTCAAGCGGGGAAGAGACCCAGTACTTC.

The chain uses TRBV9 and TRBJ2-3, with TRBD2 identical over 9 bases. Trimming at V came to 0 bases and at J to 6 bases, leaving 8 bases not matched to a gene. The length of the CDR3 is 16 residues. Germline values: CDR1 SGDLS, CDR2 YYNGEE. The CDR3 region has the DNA TGTGCCAGCAGCGTAGTGGGCGGGGGGGCCCGGGATACGCAGTATTTT. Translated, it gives CASSVVGGGARDTQYF. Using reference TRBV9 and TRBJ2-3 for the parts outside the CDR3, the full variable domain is DSGVTQTPKHLITATGQRVTLRCSPRSGDLSVYWYQQSLDQGLQFLIQYYNGEERAKGNILERFSAQQFPDLHSELNLSSLELGDSALYFCASSVVGGGARDTQYFGPGTRLTVL.

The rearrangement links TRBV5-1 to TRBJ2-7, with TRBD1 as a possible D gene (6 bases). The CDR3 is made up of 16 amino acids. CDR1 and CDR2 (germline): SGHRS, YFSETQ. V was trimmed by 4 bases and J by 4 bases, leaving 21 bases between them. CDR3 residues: CASSRGQIGDLYEQYF. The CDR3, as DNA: TGCGCCAGCAGCAGAGGACAGATCGGAGACCTATACGAGCAGTACTTC.

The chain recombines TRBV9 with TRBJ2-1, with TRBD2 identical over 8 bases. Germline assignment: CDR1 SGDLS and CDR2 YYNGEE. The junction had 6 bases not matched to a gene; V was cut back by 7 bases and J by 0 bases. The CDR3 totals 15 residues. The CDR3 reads CASDRRGDSYNEQFF. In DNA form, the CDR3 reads TGTGCCAGCGATCGGCGGGGGGACTCCTACAATGAGCAGTTCTTC.

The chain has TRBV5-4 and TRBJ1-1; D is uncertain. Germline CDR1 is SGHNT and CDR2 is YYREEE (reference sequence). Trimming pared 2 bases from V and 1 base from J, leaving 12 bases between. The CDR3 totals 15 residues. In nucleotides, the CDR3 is TGTGCCAGCAGCTTTCAGGCCATGCAGAACACTGAAGCTTTCTTT. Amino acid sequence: CASSFQAMQNTEAFF.

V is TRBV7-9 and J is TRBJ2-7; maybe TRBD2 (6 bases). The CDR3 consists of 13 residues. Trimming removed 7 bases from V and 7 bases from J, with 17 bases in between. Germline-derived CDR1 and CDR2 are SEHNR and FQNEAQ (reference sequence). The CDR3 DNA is TGTGCCAGCACAAGTTTTTCGGCGGGGGAGCAGTACTTC. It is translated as CASTSFSAGEQYF. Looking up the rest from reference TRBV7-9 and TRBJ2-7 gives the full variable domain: DTGVSQNPRHKITKRGQNVTFRCDPISEHNRLYWYRQTLGQGPEFLTYFQNEAQLEKSRLLSDRFSAERPKGSFSTLEIQRTEQGDSAMYLCASTSFSAGEQYFGPGTRLTVT.

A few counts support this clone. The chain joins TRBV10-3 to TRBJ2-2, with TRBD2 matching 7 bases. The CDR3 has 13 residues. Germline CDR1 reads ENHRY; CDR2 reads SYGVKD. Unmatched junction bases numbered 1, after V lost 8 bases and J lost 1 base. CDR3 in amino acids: CAIGRGNTGELFF. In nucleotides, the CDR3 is TGTGCCATCGGGAGGGGGAACACCGGGGAGCTGTTTTTT.

CDR3 nucleotide sequence: TGCAGCGTTGAAGGGGGGACTGCCGAGGGGGATACGCAGTATTTT. Translating gives CSVEGGTAEGDTQYF. The chain combines TRBV29-1 with TRBJ2-3; maybe TRBD2 (6 bases). Trimming took 1 base from V and 6 from J, leaving 17 bases between them. The CDR3 sequence is 15 residues long. The germline CDR1 and CDR2 sequences are SQVTM and ANQGSEA.

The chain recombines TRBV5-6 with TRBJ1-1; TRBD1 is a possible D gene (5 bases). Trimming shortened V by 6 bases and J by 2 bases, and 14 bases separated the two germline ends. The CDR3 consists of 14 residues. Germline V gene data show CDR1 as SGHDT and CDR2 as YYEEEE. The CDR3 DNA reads TGTGCCAGCACCGTGCCGGGGGGAAACACTGAAGCTTTCTTT. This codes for CASTVPGGNTEAFF.

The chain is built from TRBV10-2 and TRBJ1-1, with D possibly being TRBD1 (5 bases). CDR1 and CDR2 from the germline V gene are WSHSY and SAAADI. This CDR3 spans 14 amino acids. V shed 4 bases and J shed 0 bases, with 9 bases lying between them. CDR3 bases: TGCGCCAGCAGTGGGACAATCCTGAACACTGAAGCTTTCTTT. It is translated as CASSGTILNTEAFF.

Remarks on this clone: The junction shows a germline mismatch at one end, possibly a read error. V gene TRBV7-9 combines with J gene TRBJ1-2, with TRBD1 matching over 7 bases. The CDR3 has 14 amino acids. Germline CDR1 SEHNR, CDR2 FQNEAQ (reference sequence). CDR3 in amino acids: CSSSPGQGVFGYTF. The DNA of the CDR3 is TGTTCCAGCAGCCCGGGGCAGGGGGTCTTCGGCTACACCTTC.

DNA of the CDR3: TGTGCCAGCAGCCGAGGCTCTAGCGGGGACACAGATACGCAGTATTTT. This gives the protein CASSRGSSGDTDTQYF. The V call is TRBV4-2, the J call TRBJ2-3; 9 nucleotides match TRBD2. Germline-derived CDR1 and CDR2 are LGHNA and YNFKEQ. The CDR3 has 16 residues. The V and J ends lost 4 bases and 2 bases, in that order; junction bases with no gene match: 7.

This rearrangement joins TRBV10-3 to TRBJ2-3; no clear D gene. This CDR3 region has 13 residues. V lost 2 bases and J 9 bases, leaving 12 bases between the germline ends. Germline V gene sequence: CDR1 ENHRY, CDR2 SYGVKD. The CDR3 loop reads CAISEITRGTQYF. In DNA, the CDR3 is TGTGCCATCAGTGAGATCACACGCGGAACGCAGTATTTT.

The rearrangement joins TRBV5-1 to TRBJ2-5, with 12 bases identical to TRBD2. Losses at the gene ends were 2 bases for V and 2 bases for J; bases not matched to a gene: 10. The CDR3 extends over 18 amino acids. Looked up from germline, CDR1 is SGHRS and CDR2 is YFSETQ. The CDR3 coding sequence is TGCGCCAGCAGCTTTCGTACTAGCGGGGGGTACGTACAAGAGACCCAGTACTTC. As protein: CASSFRTSGGYVQETQYF. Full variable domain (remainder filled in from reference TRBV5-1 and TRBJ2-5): KAGVTQTPRYLIKTRGQQVTLSCSPISGHRSVSWYQQTPGQGLQFLFEYFSETQRNKGNFPGRFSGRQFSNSRSEMNVSTLELGDSALYLCASSFRTSGGYVQETQYFGPGTRLLVL.

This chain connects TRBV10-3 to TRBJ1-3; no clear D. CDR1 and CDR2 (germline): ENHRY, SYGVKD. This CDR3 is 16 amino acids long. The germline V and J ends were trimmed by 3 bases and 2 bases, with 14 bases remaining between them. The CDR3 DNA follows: TGTGCCATCAGTGACCGGAATAACGGAGCTGGAAACACCATATATTTT. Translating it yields CAISDRNNGAGNTIYF.

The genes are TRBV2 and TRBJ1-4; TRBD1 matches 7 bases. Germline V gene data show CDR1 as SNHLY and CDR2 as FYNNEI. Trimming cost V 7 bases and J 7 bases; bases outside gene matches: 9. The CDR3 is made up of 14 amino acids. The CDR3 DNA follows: TGTGCCAGCACCCCACAGGGGTCAACTGAAAAACTGTTTTTT. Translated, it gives CASTPQGSTEKLFF.

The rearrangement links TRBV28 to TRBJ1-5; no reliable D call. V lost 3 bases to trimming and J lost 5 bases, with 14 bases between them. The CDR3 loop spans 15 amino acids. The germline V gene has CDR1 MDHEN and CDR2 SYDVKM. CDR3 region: CASSFFGSAHQPQHF. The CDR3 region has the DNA TGTGCCAGCAGTTTCTTTGGCAGCGCCCATCAGCCCCAGCATTTT.

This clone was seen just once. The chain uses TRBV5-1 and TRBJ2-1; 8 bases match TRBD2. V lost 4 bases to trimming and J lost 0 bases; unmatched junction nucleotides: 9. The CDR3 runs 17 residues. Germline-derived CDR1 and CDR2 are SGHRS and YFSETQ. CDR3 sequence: CASSLSERGFSYNEQFF. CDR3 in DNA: TGCGCCAGCAGCCTTAGTGAGCGGGGGTTCTCCTACAATGAGCAGTTCTTC.